What follows are 27 T cell receptor beta chains derived from one specimen sequenced in a study of PD-1 blockade in classical Hodgkin lymphoma. Data came from immunoSEQ multiplex PCR; TCRdb stores just in-frame clones and leaves some out. The table lists some 26,000 clones, over 75% of them singletons. The time point here: cycle 4 day 1 (C4D1), after six to seven weeks of nivolumab. In every patient, relapse followed autologous stem cell transplantation, while exposure to brentuximab vedotin differed. Thawed PBMCs underwent magnetic negative selection to yield purified CD4+ T cells. The material was CD4+ T cells from blood, obtained before the fourth cycle of nivolumab. The receptors derive from a human donor with classical Hodgkin lymphoma.

V and J are TRBV9 and TRBJ1-1, with 7 bases fitting TRBD1. The CDR3 has 15 amino acids. CDR1 is SGDLS and CDR2 is YYNGEE in the germline V gene. The V segment lost 3 bases and the J segment 6 bases; nucleotides outside the gene matches: 11. CDR3 in amino acids: CASSDWDRNSPEAFF. As DNA, the CDR3 is TGTGCCAGCAGCGACTGGGACAGAAATTCCCCTGAAGCTTTCTTT.

This sequence joins TRBV7-6 and TRBJ2-3; D uncertain. Germline lookup yields CDR1 SGHVS and CDR2 FNYEAQ. Between the trimmed V and J ends, which lost 2 bases and 2 bases, there was a span of 5 bases. This CDR3 comprises 13 residues. CDR3 sequence reads: CASSLIHTDTQYF. In DNA, the CDR3 is TGTGCCAGCAGCTTAATTCACACAGATACGCAGTATTTT.

The rearrangement uses TRBV5-4 and TRBJ2-3; D is unclear. The CDR3 has 15 residues. V lost 5 bases, J lost 6 bases, and 19 bases lay in between. From germline, CDR1 is SGHNT and CDR2 YYREEE (reference sequence). CDR3 nucleotides: TGTGCCAGCAGGCGAGAAGGGTTCTTGGTGGATACGCAGTATTTT. It codes for CASRREGFLVDTQYF.

The chain combines TRBV19 with TRBJ2-5; TRBD1 agrees at 9 bases. Per the germline V gene, CDR1 is LNHDA and CDR2 is SQIVND (reference sequence). Trimming cost V 6 bases and J 4 bases; bases outside gene matches: 6. The CDR3 loop spans 14 amino acids. CDR3 nucleotides: TGTGCCAGTAGAGCGGGACAGGGAGGAGAGACCCAGTACTTC. It specifies CASRAGQGGETQYF. The full variable domain, its missing parts supplied by reference TRBV19 and TRBJ2-5, is DGGITQSPKYLFRKEGQNVTLSCEQNLNHDAMYWYRQDPGQGLRLIYYSQIVNDFQKGDIAEGYSVSREKKESFPLTVTSAQKNPTAFYLCASRAGQGGETQYFGPGTRLLVL.

The chain recombines TRBV6-6 with TRBJ1-2, with TRBD1 identical over 10 bases. CDR3 size: 13 residues. CDR1 is MNHNY and CDR2 is SVGAGI in the germline V gene (reference sequence). Trimming removed 6 bases from V and 8 bases from J; junction bases left unmatched: 6. Here the CDR3 reads CASRTGGFRGYTF. The CDR3 coding sequence is TGTGCCAGCAGGACAGGGGGCTTTAGGGGCTACACCTTC.

DNA for the CDR3: TGTGCCAGCAGCCCCGCCGCTAGCGGGGGAAAATTCACAGATACGCAGTATTTT. Its protein is CASSPAASGGKFTDTQYF. This rearrangement joins TRBV7-6 to TRBJ2-3; TRBD2 aligns across 10 bases. CDR1 is SGHVS, CDR2 FNYEAQ, per germline. Trimming cost V 5 bases and J 2 bases; bases outside gene matches: 13. The CDR3 runs to 18 residues.

This clone was seen only a few times. The rearrangement joins TRBV4-3 to TRBJ1-6, with D uncertain. This CDR3 is built from 14 residues. Germline CDR1 LGHNA, CDR2 YSLEER. V was cut by 0 bases and J by 10 bases, with 10 bases left in between. CDR3 sequence (DNA): TGCGCCAGCAGCCAAGATCTTTCAAGATCACCCCTCCACTTT. It yields the protein CASSQDLSRSPLHF.

This rearrangement joins TRBV2 to TRBJ1-2, with a possible D match to TRBD1 (6 bases). CDR1 SNHLY and CDR2 FYNNEI come from the germline V gene. This CDR3 has 14 amino acids. Trimming took 2 bases from V and 4 from J, leaving 11 bases between them. CDR3 sequence: CASSEWAGAYGYTF. Here the CDR3 DNA reads TGTGCCAGCAGTGAATGGGCAGGGGCCTATGGCTACACCTTC.

The genes are TRBV30 and TRBJ1-1; D gene unclear. Germline-derived CDR1 and CDR2 are GTSNPN and SVGIG (reference sequence). Trimming took 0 bases from V and 3 from J, leaving 8 bases between them. The CDR3 is 13 residues long. CDR3 amino acids: CAWSVLWDTEAFF. The CDR3 region has the DNA TGTGCCTGGAGTGTACTATGGGACACTGAAGCTTTCTTT.

CDR3 amino acids: CASSPPTSGGAGEQFF. As DNA, the CDR3 is TGTGCCAGCAGCCCCCCGACTAGCGGGGGGGCCGGTGAGCAGTTCTTC. The rearrangement uses TRBV6-6 and TRBJ2-1, with TRBD2 identical over 14 bases. CDR1 is MNHNY and CDR2 is SVGAGI in the germline V gene (reference sequence). The CDR3 extends over 16 amino acids. Trimming took 6 bases from V and 9 from J; bases not matched to a gene: 10.

This chain connects TRBV5-1 to TRBJ2-3; D remains ambiguous. CDR3 length: 14 residues. The V end lost 3 bases, the J end lost 4 bases, and 12 bases lay between the germline ends. The V gene's germline CDR1 is SGHRS and CDR2 YFSETQ. As DNA, the CDR3 is TGCGCCAGCAGCTCAGCCCTTGCAGCAGATACGCAGTATTTT. Encoded protein: CASSSALAADTQYF.

The V call is TRBV28, the J call TRBJ1-2; tentative D call: TRBD1 (6 bases). This CDR3 spans 15 amino acids. Germline values: CDR1 MDHEN, CDR2 SYDVKM. Trimming took off 6 bases at V and 4 bases at J, with 18 bases between the two ends. CDR3 sequence: CASSLVRQARYGYTF. DNA of the CDR3: TGTGCCAGCAGCCTCGTACGACAGGCACGCTATGGCTACACCTTC.

This rearrangement joins TRBV19 to TRBJ1-2; D uncertain. The CDR3 spans 15 residues. The V gene's germline CDR1 is LNHDA and CDR2 SQIVND (reference sequence). V was clipped by 8 bases and J by 0 bases, with 16 bases between them. The CDR3 protein is CASYGPYWANYGYTF. For the CDR3, the DNA is TGTGCCAGTTATGGACCCTACTGGGCTAACTATGGCTACACCTTC.

The chain carries TRBV5-1 and TRBJ1-1; D uncertain. The ends were cut back, 4 bases at V and 4 bases at J, with 17 bases in the middle. Germline values: CDR1 SGHRS, CDR2 YFSETQ. The CDR3 sequence is 15 residues long. This chain's CDR3 is CASSQGREWSTEAFF. DNA for the CDR3: TGCGCCAGCAGCCAAGGTAGGGAGTGGAGCACTGAAGCTTTCTTT.

V gene TRBV7-2 combines with J gene TRBJ2-5; D unresolved. CDR3 length: 16 amino acids. Per the germline V gene, CDR1 is SGHTA and CDR2 is FQGNSA. Trimming took 3 bases from V and 5 from J, leaving 19 bases between them. The CDR3 here is CASSFHSTDFVETQYF. In DNA form, the CDR3 reads TGTGCCAGCAGCTTCCACAGTACCGACTTTGTGGAGACCCAGTACTTC.

The genes are TRBV20-1 and TRBJ1-1; D is uncertain. From germline, CDR1 is DFQATT and CDR2 SNEGSKA (reference sequence). The CDR3 is 10 residues long. Trimming removed 5 bases from V and 8 bases from J, with 9 bases in between. CDR3 amino acids: CSAFTPEAFF. Here the CDR3 DNA reads TGCAGTGCTTTCACACCAGAAGCTTTCTTT.

The chain joins TRBV19 to TRBJ1-4; 7 bases line up with TRBD1. The V segment lost 6 bases and the J segment 4 bases; nucleotides outside the gene matches: 5. This CDR3 is 14 amino acids long. Germline CDR1 is LNHDA and CDR2 is SQIVND (reference sequence). The CDR3 coding sequence is TGTGCCAGTAGCCCGGGACAGCGTAATGAAAAACTGTTTTTT. It encodes CASSPGQRNEKLFF.

The chain is built from TRBV11-3 and TRBJ2-2; weak D call: TRBD1 (5 bases). V was shortened by 2 bases and J by 6 bases, with 7 bases between the two germline ends. This CDR3 region has 13 residues. Looked up from germline, CDR1 is SGHNT and CDR2 is YENEEA. This chain's CDR3 is CASSLQGPGELFF. Here the CDR3 DNA reads TGTGCCAGCAGCTTACAGGGCCCCGGGGAGCTGTTTTTT.

The chain recombines TRBV5-1 with TRBJ2-7, with TRBD2 matching over 9 bases. Unmatched junction bases numbered 7, after V lost 5 bases and J lost 1 base. CDR1 SGHRS and CDR2 YFSETQ come from the germline V gene. The CDR3 is 15 residues long. In nucleotides, the CDR3 is TGCGCCAGCAGTACTTTAGCGGGGGTATCCTACGAGCAGTACTTC. This gives the protein CASSTLAGVSYEQYF.

This clone was counted once. The V call is TRBV25-1, the J call TRBJ1-1; D call uncertain. CDR3 length: 15 residues. Trimming left V 3 bases short and J 3 bases short, with 14 bases between. Looked up from germline, CDR1 is MGHDK and CDR2 is SYGVNS. The CDR3 nucleotides are TGTGCCAGCAGTGATTCAAGTACCATGGACACTGAAGCTTTCTTT. It yields the protein CASSDSSTMDTEAFF.

The chain carries TRBV19 and TRBJ2-2; the D is unclear. The germline V gene has CDR1 LNHDA and CDR2 SQIVND (reference sequence). The CDR3 has 14 residues. V was cut by 6 bases and J by 0 bases, with 8 bases left in between. CDR3 DNA: TGTGCCAGTAGGATGCTAGCGAACACCGGGGAGCTGTTTTTT. This codes for CASRMLANTGELFF.

The J gene is TRBJ2-5, the V gene TRBV28, with 8 bases matching TRBD1. The V segment lost 6 bases and the J segment 5 bases; nucleotides outside the gene matches: 8. There are 14 residues in the CDR3. From germline, CDR1 is MDHEN and CDR2 SYDVKM. CDR3 region: CASSPSGGLETQYF. CDR3 DNA: TGTGCCAGCAGCCCTTCAGGGGGCCTGGAGACCCAGTACTTC.

This sequence joins TRBV6-1 and TRBJ2-7; 8 bases fit TRBD2. The CDR3 is made up of 15 amino acids. Germline values: CDR1 MNHNS, CDR2 SASEGT. Trimming took 4 bases from V and 2 from J; bases not matched to a gene: 7. CDR3 DNA: TGTGCCAGCAGTGTAGTATCGGGGGGGACCTACGAGCAGTACTTC. Translation gives CASSVVSGGTYEQYF.

The chain joins TRBV10-3 to TRBJ1-2; a weak D match, TRBD1 (5 bases). Per the germline V gene, CDR1 is ENHRY and CDR2 is SYGVKD. The CDR3 contains 14 residues. The V end lost 3 bases, the J end lost 4 bases, and 12 bases lay between the germline ends. The DNA of the CDR3 is TGTGCCATCAGTGAATTTTATGGGACCTATGGCTACACCTTC. Protein sequence: CAISEFYGTYGYTF.

This clone was recorded only once. The CDR3 loop is CASSVSGTPENNEQFF. CDR3 nucleotide sequence: TGTGCCAGCAGCGTCTCAGGTACCCCGGAGAACAATGAGCAGTTCTTC. The chain joins TRBV9 to TRBJ2-1; no reliable D call. CDR3 length: 16 residues. Trimming stripped 2 bases from V and 5 bases from J, with 17 bases between. Germline V lookup: CDR1 SGDLS, CDR2 YYNGEE.

The J gene is TRBJ2-3, the V gene TRBV18; D may be TRBD1 or TRBD2 (5 bases each). There are 13 residues in the CDR3. Trimming took 3 bases from V and 6 from J, leaving 10 bases between them. Germline V gene data show CDR1 as KGHSH and CDR2 as LQKENI. DNA for the CDR3: TGTGCCAGCTCACCGTGGGGGATGGATACGCAGTATTTT. This encodes CASSPWGMDTQYF.

This sequence joins TRBV29-1 and TRBJ1-1; D call uncertain. The CDR3 covers 14 residues. Trimming stripped 6 bases from V and 3 bases from J, with 17 bases between. Per the germline V gene, CDR1 is SQVTM and CDR2 is ANQGSEA. As DNA, the CDR3 is TGCAGCGTGTCTGCATCGGGGTGGCACACTGAAGCTTTCTTT. This encodes CSVSASGWHTEAFF.